The 7 T cell receptor beta chains presented below share a single source sample, sequenced in a study of regulatory T cells in long-lasting Graves disease. As for time point: persistent/refractory GD, antithyroid drugs over 5 years with positive TRAb. The authors made the TCR library using RNA they extracted from PBMCs. In building TCR beta libraries, iRepertoire HTBI primers were used together with Arm-PCR of CDR3 regions. MiXCR, applied by TCRdb to the multiplex PCR reads, yields one record per CDR3 protein. Altogether fewer than 600,000 distinct CDR3 sequences are present, 20% to 25% being singletons, with the ten largest covering around 12%. Source: peripheral blood mononuclear cells (PBMCs), taken when the disease was refractory, from a patient treated with antithyroid drugs. The receptors derive from a female donor with Graves disease.

The chain carries TRBV10-3 and TRBJ1-2; D is perhaps TRBD1 (6 bases). Between the trimmed V and J ends, which lost 7 bases and 2 bases, there was a span of 20 bases. The CDR3 runs 16 residues. The germline gives CDR1 ENHRY, CDR2 SYGVKD. The CDR3 loop is CAITRETGSRNYGYTF. The CDR3 DNA sequence: TGTGCCATCACTAGAGAAACAGGGTCGAGGAACTATGGCTACACCTTC.

The chain carries TRBV12-3 or TRBV12-4 and TRBJ2-3; 15 positions agree with TRBD2. J was trimmed by 2 bases and V by 5 bases; bases with no gene match: 8. This CDR3 contains 18 residues. CDR3 nucleotides: TGTGCCAGCAGTGGACTAGCGGGGGGGCAATGGGTCACAGATACGCAGTATTTT. It codes for CASSGLAGGQWVTDTQYF.

J is TRBJ1-2 and V is TRBV28, with D unresolved. CDR1 is MDHEN, CDR2 SYDVKM, per germline. The CDR3 sequence is 14 residues long. V was clipped by 2 bases and J by 2 bases, with 9 bases between them. This CDR3 is CASSLRRSNYGYTF. Here the CDR3 DNA reads TGTGCCAGCAGTTTAAGACGCAGCAACTATGGCTACACCTTC.

The table lists this clonotype with many counts. This chain uses TRBV12-3 or TRBV12-4 with TRBJ2-5; D remains ambiguous. The germline V and J ends were trimmed by 6 bases and 4 bases, with 15 bases remaining between them. The CDR3 covers 14 residues. CDR3 region: CASSLRLAGETQYF. CDR3 in DNA: TGTGCCAGCAGCCTTCGCTTAGCTGGAGAGACCCAGTACTTC.

This clonotype was observed many times. The genes are TRBV7-3 and TRBJ2-7; TRBD1 agrees at 8 bases. CDR3 length equals 14 residues. Per germline, CDR1 SGHTA and CDR2 FQGTGA. V shed 2 bases, J shed 5 bases, and the junction held 5 bases outside the gene matches. The CDR3 DNA sequence: TGTGCCAGCAGCTTAGGACAGGGCCGCCACGAGCAGTACTTC. Translated, it gives CASSLGQGRHEQYF.

The V call is TRBV5-1, the J call TRBJ2-3; perhaps TRBD2 as D (6 bases). This CDR3 is built from 17 residues. From germline, CDR1 is SGHRS and CDR2 YFSETQ. The ends were cut back, 0 bases at V and 2 bases at J, with 16 bases in the middle. The CDR3 DNA is TGCGCCAGCAGCTTGGGTCACGGGCGGGGAGACACAGATACGCAGTATTTT. Translation gives CASSLGHGRGDTDTQYF.

The V call is TRBV2, the J call TRBJ1-5; 9 bases fit TRBD1. CDR1 is SNHLY, CDR2 FYNNEI, per germline. Trimming cost V 5 bases and J 9 bases; bases outside gene matches: 8. The CDR3 is 14 amino acids. The CDR3 here is CASSQTGGGRPQHF. The CDR3 bases are TGTGCCAGCAGTCAAACAGGGGGCGGGCGGCCCCAGCATTTT.